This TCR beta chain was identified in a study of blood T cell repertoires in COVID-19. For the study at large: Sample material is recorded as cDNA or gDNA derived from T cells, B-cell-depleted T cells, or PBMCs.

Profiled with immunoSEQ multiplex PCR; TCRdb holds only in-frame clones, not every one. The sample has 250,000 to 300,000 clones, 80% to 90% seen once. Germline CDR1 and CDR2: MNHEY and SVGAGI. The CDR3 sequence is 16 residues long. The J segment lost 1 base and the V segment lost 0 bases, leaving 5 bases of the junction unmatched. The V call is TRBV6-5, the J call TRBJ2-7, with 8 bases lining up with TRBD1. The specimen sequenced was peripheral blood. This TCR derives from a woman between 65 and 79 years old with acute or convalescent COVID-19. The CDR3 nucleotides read TGTGCCAGCAGTTACTCTTACAGGGGGAGATCCTACGAGCAGTACTTC. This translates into CASSYSYRGRSYEQYF.